This T cell receptor (beta chain) was found in a study of T cells after yellow fever vaccination. Turning to the study itself: Some fractions had low cell numbers, and these were prepared with SMART-Seq v4 Ultra Low Input. Study findings and constraints: Among all clonotypes, a small share was observed in both CD4 and CD8 compartments. Peaking on day 5 versus 15, the secondary response was faster but weaker. Repertoires obtained by FACS sorting could include abundant clonotypes that entered as contaminants from the bulk population.

The germline V gene encodes CDR1 LNHNV and CDR2 YYDKDF (reference sequence). V was trimmed by 2 bases and J by 0 bases, leaving 16 bases between them. The CDR3 has 18 residues. Many counts were recorded for this clonotype. The antigen is unknown. Using its own MiXCR run on the 5' RACE reads, TCRdb lists one record per CDR3 protein. The sample carries about 320,000 distinct CDR3 sequences, around 4.4% recorded once. V is TRBV15 and J is TRBJ1-4; D is perhaps TRBD1 (5 bases). Source: PBMCs, taken 15 days after the yellow fever booster vaccination. The sequence came from a man younger than 30 who received the YFV17D yellow fever vaccine. DNA of the CDR3: TGTGCCACCAGCAGACACCCCGCGGGACCCGCAACTAATGAAAAACTGTTTTTT. Its translation: CATSRHPAGPATNEKLFF.